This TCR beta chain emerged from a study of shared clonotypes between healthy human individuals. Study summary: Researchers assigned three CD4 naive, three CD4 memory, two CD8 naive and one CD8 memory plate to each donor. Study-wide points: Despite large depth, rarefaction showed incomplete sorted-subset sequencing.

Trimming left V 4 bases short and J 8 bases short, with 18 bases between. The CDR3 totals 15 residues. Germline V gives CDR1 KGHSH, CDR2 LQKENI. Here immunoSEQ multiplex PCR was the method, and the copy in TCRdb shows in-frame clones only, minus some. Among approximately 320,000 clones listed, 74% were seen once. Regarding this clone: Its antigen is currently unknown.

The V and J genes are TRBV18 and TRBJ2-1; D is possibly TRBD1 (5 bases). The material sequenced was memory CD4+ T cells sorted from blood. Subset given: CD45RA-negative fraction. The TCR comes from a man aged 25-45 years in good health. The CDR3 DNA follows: TGTGCCAGCTCACTGAACTTCCAGGGTGGGGATGAGCAGTTCTTC. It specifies CASSLNFQGGDEQFF. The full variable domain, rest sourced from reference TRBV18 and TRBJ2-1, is NAGVMQNPRHLVRRRGQEARLRCSPMKGHSHVYWYRQLPEEGLKFMVYLQKENIIDESGMPKERFSAEFPKEGPSILRIQQVVRGDSAAYFCASSLNFQGGDEQFFGPGTRLTVL.